This TCR beta chain was sequenced in a study of shared clonotypes between healthy human individuals. The CDR3 sequence is 12 residues long. Looked up from germline, CDR1 is MDHEN and CDR2 is SYDVKM. V shed 8 bases and J 6 bases; nucleotides not matched to a gene: 6. Researchers divided each subset's genomic DNA evenly across several immunoSEQ plates. The repertoire was sequenced with immunoSEQ multiplex PCR; TCRdb's copy has only in-frame clones and lacks some. The sample lists approximately 720,000 clones; about 91% were seen once. This clone was detected only once. CD8 cells classed as naive were CD45RO-negative and positively selected for CCR7, excluding terminally differentiated effector memory CD45RA+ cells. Everyone who donated was a Caucasian adult who lived in Nashville, Tennessee.

This chain links TRBV28 with TRBJ2-7; the match to TRBD2 covers 8 bases. Sequencing input: naive CD8+ T cells sorted from blood. This TCR came from a man aged 25-40 years in good health. Here the CDR3 DNA reads TGTGCCAGCCGCGGACTAGCTGGCGAGCAGTACTTC. This codes for CASRGLAGEQYF.